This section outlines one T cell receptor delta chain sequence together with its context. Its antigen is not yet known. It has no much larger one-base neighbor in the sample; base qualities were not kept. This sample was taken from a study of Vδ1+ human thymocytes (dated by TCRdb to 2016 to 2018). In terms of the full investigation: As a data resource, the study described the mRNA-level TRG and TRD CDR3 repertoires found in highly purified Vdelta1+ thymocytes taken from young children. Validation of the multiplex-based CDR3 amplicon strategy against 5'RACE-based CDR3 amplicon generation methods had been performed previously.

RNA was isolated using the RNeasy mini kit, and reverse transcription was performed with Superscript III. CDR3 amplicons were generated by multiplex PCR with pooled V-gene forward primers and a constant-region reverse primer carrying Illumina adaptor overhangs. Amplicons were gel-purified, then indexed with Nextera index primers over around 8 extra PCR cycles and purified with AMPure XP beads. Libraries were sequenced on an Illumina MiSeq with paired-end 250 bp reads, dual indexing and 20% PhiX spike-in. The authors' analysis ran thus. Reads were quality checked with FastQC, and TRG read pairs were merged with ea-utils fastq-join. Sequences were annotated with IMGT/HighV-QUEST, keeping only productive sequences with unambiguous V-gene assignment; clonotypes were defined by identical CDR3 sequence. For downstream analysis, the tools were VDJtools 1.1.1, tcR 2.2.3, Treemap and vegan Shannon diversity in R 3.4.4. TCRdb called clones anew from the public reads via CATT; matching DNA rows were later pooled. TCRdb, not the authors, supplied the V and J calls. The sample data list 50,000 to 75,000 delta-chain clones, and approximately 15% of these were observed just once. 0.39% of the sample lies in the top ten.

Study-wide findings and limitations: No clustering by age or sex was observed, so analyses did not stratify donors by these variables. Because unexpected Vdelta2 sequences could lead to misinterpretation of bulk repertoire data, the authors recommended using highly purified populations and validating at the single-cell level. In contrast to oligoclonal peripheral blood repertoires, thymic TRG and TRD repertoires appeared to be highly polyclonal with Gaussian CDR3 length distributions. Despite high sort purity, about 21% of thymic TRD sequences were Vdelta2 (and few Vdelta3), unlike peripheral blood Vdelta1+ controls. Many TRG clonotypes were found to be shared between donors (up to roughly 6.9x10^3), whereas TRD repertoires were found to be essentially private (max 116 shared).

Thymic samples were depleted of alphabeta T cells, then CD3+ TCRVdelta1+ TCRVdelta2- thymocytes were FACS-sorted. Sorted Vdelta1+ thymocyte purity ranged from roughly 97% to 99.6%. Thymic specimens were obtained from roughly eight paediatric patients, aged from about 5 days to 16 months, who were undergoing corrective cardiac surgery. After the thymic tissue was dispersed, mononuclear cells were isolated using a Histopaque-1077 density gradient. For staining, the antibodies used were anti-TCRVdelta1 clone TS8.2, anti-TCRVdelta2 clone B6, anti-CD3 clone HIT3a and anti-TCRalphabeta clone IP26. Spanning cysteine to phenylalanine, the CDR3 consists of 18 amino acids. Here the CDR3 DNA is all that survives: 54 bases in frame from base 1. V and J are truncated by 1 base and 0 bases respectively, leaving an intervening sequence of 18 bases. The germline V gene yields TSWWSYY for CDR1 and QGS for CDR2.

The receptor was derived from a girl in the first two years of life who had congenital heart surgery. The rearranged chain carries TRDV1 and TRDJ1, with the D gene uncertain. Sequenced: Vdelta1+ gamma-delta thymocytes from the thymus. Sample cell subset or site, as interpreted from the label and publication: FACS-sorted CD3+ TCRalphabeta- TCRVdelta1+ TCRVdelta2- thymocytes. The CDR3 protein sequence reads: CALGEPPLWRKYTDKLIF. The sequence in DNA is TGTGCTCTTGGGGAACCACCTCTTTGGAGGAAGTACACCGATAAACTCATCTTT.